This TCR beta chain derives from a study of a mutant IDH1 vaccine in newly diagnosed glioma. Whole-study results and caveats: The occurrence of vaccine-induced immune responses was seen in 90% to 95% of patients.

Trimming pared 4 bases from V and 4 bases from J, leaving 11 bases between. The CDR3 totals 14 residues. Germline V gene data show CDR1 as SGHRS and CDR2 as YFSETQ. This table comes from immunoSEQ multiplex PCR, and its TCRdb copy is limited to in-frame clones, with some not included. This table has fewer than 30,000 clones, 80% appearing once. Regarding this clone: Antigen: not known.

Sample time point: week 23, last vaccination. A 20-mer mutant IDH1 peptide at 300 ug was injected subcutaneously with topical imiquimod. The source is a woman aged 18-29 years with glioma. V usage is TRBV5-1 and J usage is TRBJ2-2; weak D call: TRBD2 (6 bases). Material: PBMCs, obtained from a glioma patient whose treatment included an IDH1 peptide vaccine. The CDR3 bases are TGCGCCAGCAGCCACGGGGGACCCACCGGGGAGCTGTTTTTT. Translation gives CASSHGGPTGELFF.